Included here is one T cell receptor (beta chain) sequence, with context. The target antigen is unknown. The germline gene is not matched at one end of the junction; a read error may be the cause. This sample is part of a study of Graves' ophthalmopathy and Graves' hyperthyroidism. The authors amplified TCR beta CDR3 regions, and they did so from RNA transcripts for repertoire sequencing. Following a first-round RT-PCR that used HTBI primers, a second-round multiplex PCR was carried out. MiXCR, run by TCRdb on the multiplex PCR reads, gives a single entry per CDR3 protein. The table includes about 740,000 distinct CDR3 sequences, 35% to 50% detected once. Lactation, pregnancy, uncontrolled infections and other autoimmune diseases were all grounds for excluding patients. This CDR3 spans 15 amino acids. Germline-derived CDR1 and CDR2 are SGHVS and FQNEAQ. Findings of the study overall: This model predicted ophthalmopathy progression (sensitivity roughly 70%, specificity about 72%). A model built from 13 signatures distinguished ophthalmopathy from stable hyperthyroidism with roughly 90% sensitivity and around 78% specificity.

The sample was peripheral blood. The receptor comes from an adult man with Graves' ophthalmopathy. The J gene is TRBJ1-5, the V gene TRBV7-8, with unresolved D. The CDR3: CASSQVFGLEQPQHF. The CDR3 coding sequence is TGCGCCAGCAGCCAAGTTTTTGGCCTGGAGCAGCCCCAGCATTTT.